Listed below are T cell receptor beta chains from one sample, sequenced in a study of shared clonotypes between healthy human individuals. Here immunoSEQ multiplex PCR was the method, and the copy in TCRdb shows in-frame clones only, minus some. The sample records over a million clones, about 96% being singletons. Specimen: naive CD4+ T cells sorted from blood. The receptors shown here come from a man under 40 in good health. The CDR3 runs from the conserved cysteine through the conserved F or W. Each record gives: CDR3 protein, V gene, J gene.

CASSLFRGGPYNEQFF	TRBV5-1	TRBJ2-1
CASSPGTSGGNEQFF	TRBV27	TRBJ2-1
CASSGTGLAGGELFF	TRBV7-2	TRBJ2-2
CASSKTSGESEQFF	TRBV18	TRBJ2-1
CASSLPPTGTEAFF	TRBV28	TRBJ1-1
CASSRNRGSSSGNTIYF	TRBV27	TRBJ1-3
CASSLRPSGRASSYEQYF	TRBV5-4	TRBJ2-7
CASRDPGNTIYF	TRBV5-1	TRBJ1-3
CASSLERGYQETQYF	TRBV18	TRBJ2-5
CAISESKSYNEQFF	TRBV10-3	TRBJ2-1
CASSDSYEQYF	TRBV10-2	TRBJ2-7
CASKRVRNQPQHF	TRBV28	TRBJ1-5
CAISDSTYEQYF	TRBV10-3	TRBJ2-7
CASSQAIHSSYEQYF	TRBV4-3	TRBJ2-7
CASRDADGTYEQYF	TRBV5-1	TRBJ2-7
CASSNYTGGVGTDTQYF	TRBV5-1	TRBJ2-3
CASSRSGSRGNEQFF	TRBV7-8	TRBJ2-1
CSVDGGGTDTQYF	TRBV29-1	TRBJ2-3
CASGQGVMGEQFF	TRBV6-5	TRBJ2-1
CASSSTGGLYNEQFF	TRBV28	TRBJ2-1
CAISVSRGSYGYTF	TRBV10-3	TRBJ1-2
CASSRQGGPNYGYTF	TRBV2	TRBJ1-2
CSVGYRDPGNTIYF	TRBV29-1	TRBJ1-3
CASSTSGRGANVLTF	TRBV7-2	TRBJ2-6
CASSYNAGRPNTDTQYF	TRBV28	TRBJ2-3
CASSLQGAGTGELFF	TRBV5-5	TRBJ2-2
CASGPTISGQPQHF	TRBV27	TRBJ1-5
CASSALAGGLRGNEQFF	TRBV5-6	TRBJ2-1
CASSGVTGGGEQFF	TRBV6-1	TRBJ2-1
CASSPGTPVGYTF	TRBV2	TRBJ1-2
CAVHRTPGPRQYF	TRBV6-1	TRBJ2-7
CAISVGREVQETQYF	TRBV10-3	TRBJ2-5
CASSPGARGNGYTF	TRBV7-2	TRBJ1-2